This note documents a single TCR beta chain sequence. Its target is unknown. This record comes from a study of cytotoxic CD8 clonotypes in ibrutinib-treated CLL. The repertoire was sequenced with immunoSEQ multiplex PCR; TCRdb's copy has only in-frame clones and lacks some. Of about 50,000 clones in the sample, around 52% were seen once. V was pared by 0 bases and J by 5 bases, with 12 bases of the junction left unmatched. This CDR3 is 17 amino acids long. Looked up from germline, CDR1 is SGHRS and CDR2 is YFSETQ. Points from the study as a whole: Collection times varied between progressing and sustained-remission patients. Ibrutinib response saw clonality rise, and progression saw it return toward baseline.

This clonotype was sampled from a human donor with chronic lymphocytic leukemia. Sequences were derived from PBMCs, sampled after 24 months of ibrutinib treatment. The V and J genes are TRBV5-1 and TRBJ2-7, with 9 bases identical to TRBD2. This CDR3 reads CASSLAGSGGPRNEQYF. CDR3 DNA: TGCGCCAGCAGCTTGGCGGGTAGCGGGGGCCCTAGAAACGAGCAGTACTTC.